The rows below give T cell receptor beta chains drawn from one sample of a study of blood T cell repertoires in COVID-19. Generated by immunoSEQ multiplex PCR, the TCRdb table keeps only in-frame clones and is missing some. The sample lists some 89,000 clones; over 75% were seen once. The sequenced material came from peripheral blood. Every receptor here comes from a man in his 60s with acute or convalescent COVID-19. The CDR3 runs from the conserved cysteine through the conserved F or W. A D gene is named only where the DNA matches it firmly. Some rows have no size entry. The others give once, few or many, or a class for an expanded clone.

V	length	size	D	J	DNA	CDR3
TRBV6-5	15	once	NA	TRBJ2-1	TGTGCCAGCAGTCCACGACTAGGCCCCTACAATGAGCAGTTCTTC	CASSPRLGPYNEQFF
TRBV19	14	NA	TRBD1	TRBJ1-5	TGTGCCAGTAGTATGGGACAGGGTGGCCAGCCCCAGCATTTT	CASSMGQGGQPQHF
TRBV18	14	NA	NA	TRBJ2-3	TGTGCCAGCTCACCTCCAGGGGGGACAGATACGCAGTATTTT	CASSPPGGTDTQYF
TRBV30	12	NA	NA	TRBJ1-2	TGTGCCTGGTCCCCCCGGGACTATGGCTACACCTTC	CAWSPRDYGYTF
TRBV10-3	14	NA	NA	TRBJ1-1	TGTGCCATCAGAGCGACAGACATGAACACTGAAGCTTTCTTT	CAIRATDMNTEAFF
TRBV6-5	15	NA	TRBD1	TRBJ1-5	TGTGCCAGCGGATGGACAGGGGGCCTAAATCAGCCCCAGCATTTT	CASGWTGGLNQPQHF
TRBV19	15	NA	TRBD2	TRBJ2-3	TGTGCCAGTAGTAAGACTAGCGGGGTCACAGATACGCAGTATTTT	CASSKTSGVTDTQYF
TRBV27	15	NA	NA	TRBJ1-2	TGTGCCAGCAGTTTCCTCCAAGGGGCCTCCTATGGCTACACCTTC	CASSFLQGASYGYTF
TRBV7-8	15	NA	TRBD1	TRBJ1-1	TGTGCCAGCAGCCCTAGGCTCAGGGGGCATACTGAAGCTTTCTTT	CASSPRLRGHTEAFF
TRBV3-1/TRBV3-2	17	NA	NA	TRBJ1-1	TGTGCCAGCAGCCAACGGCGACCGGCGCAGACTCACACTGAAGCTTTCTTT	CASSQRRPAQTHTEAFF
TRBV4-1	14	NA	NA	TRBJ1-2	TGCGCCAGCAGCGCTCTAGGACAGAACTATGGCTACACCTTC	CASSALGQNYGYTF
TRBV10-2	15	NA	NA	TRBJ2-1	TGCGCCAGCAGGAGGGGGGGCAGCTCCTACAATGAGCAGTTCTTC	CASRRGGSSYNEQFF
TRBV6-5	15	NA	NA	TRBJ1-1	TGTGCCAGCAGTTACTCTTACCAGGGGAACACTGAAGCTTTCTTT	CASSYSYQGNTEAFF
TRBV11-2	13	NA	NA	TRBJ1-1	TGTGCCACCCACGGGGAGGTGACCACTGAAGCTTTCTTT	CATHGEVTTEAFF
TRBV6-5	14	NA	NA	TRBJ2-3	TGTGCCAGCACCTCAGCGGGTGGCGCAGATACGCAGTATTTT	CASTSAGGADTQYF
TRBV6-5	13	once	NA	TRBJ1-1	TGTGCCAGCAGCCTCGACGGACTTGCTGAAGCTTTCTTT	CASSLDGLAEAFF
TRBV6-5	13	NA	NA	TRBJ1-1	TGTGCCAGTCGGGGACATAGGAACACTGAAGCTTTCTTT	CASRGHRNTEAFF
TRBV15	13	NA	NA	TRBJ2-5	TGTGCCACCAGCAGAGGGGAGAGAGTGACCCAGTACTTC	CATSRGERVTQYF
TRBV20-1	11	NA	NA	TRBJ1-2	TGCAGTGCTAGTAGCGGGTACGGCTACACCTTC	CSASSGYGYTF
TRBV29-1	13	NA	NA	TRBJ1-5	TGCAGCGTTCAACAGGGACGGAATCAGCCCCAGCATTTT	CSVQQGRNQPQHF
TRBV29-1	15	NA	TRBD2	TRBJ2-3	TGCAGCGTCGAACTTGGGCGGGGGGGCACAGATACGCAGTATTTT	CSVELGRGGTDTQYF
TRBV4-2	16	NA	NA	TRBJ1-2	TGTGCCAGCAGCCAAGATCGGGCCAGGGGTAACTATGGCTACACCTTC	CASSQDRARGNYGYTF
TRBV4-2	13	NA	NA	TRBJ1-2	TGTGCCAGCAGCCAAGGCGTTAACTATGGCTACACCTTC	CASSQGVNYGYTF
TRBV18	13	NA	NA	TRBJ1-1	TGTGCCAGCTCCACTTCCCGGGACACTGAAGCTTTCTTT	CASSTSRDTEAFF
TRBV6-5	13	NA	TRBD1	TRBJ2-1	TGTGCCAGCAACCGACAGGGGATTAATGAGCAGTTCTTC	CASNRQGINEQFF
TRBV27	15	NA	NA	TRBJ2-4	TGTGCCAGCAGTTTATCATCCTCGGGCAAAAACATTCAGTACTTC	CASSLSSSGKNIQYF
TRBV4-1	16	once	NA	TRBJ1-4	TGCGCCAGCAGCCAAGATCAAAACAGTCTCCTAGAAAAACTGTTTTTT	CASSQDQNSLLEKLFF
TRBV10-2	14	once	NA	TRBJ1-1	TGCGCCAGCAGTGAGGCAGGTGGGTACACTGAAGCTTTCTTT	CASSEAGGYTEAFF
TRBV6-6	15	NA	NA	TRBJ2-5	TGTGCCAGCAGTTTAGATATGGGGCTTCGAGAGACCCAGTACTTC	CASSLDMGLRETQYF
TRBV3-1/TRBV3-2	17	once	NA	TRBJ1-6	TGTGCCAGCAGCCAAGGGCTCGCAGGCTCCTATAATTCACCCCTCCACTTT	CASSQGLAGSYNSPLHF
TRBV10-3	13	few	NA	TRBJ1-1	TGTGCCTCCAGAGGACAGCTGAACACTGAAGCTTTCTTT	CASRGQLNTEAFF
TRBV10-1	20	NA	TRBD1	TRBJ1-5	TGCGCCAGCAGTGAGGAGGCTGAGGACAGGGGCTGGCGCAGCAATCAGCCCCAGCATTTT	CASSEEAEDRGWRSNQPQHF
TRBV21-1	15	NA	NA	TRBJ1-5	TGTGCCAGCAAGGTGGAGGGGGCCCTTAATCAGCCCCAGCATTTT	CASKVEGALNQPQHF
TRBV28	14	once	NA	TRBJ2-2	TGTGCCAGCGGGCTAAGGTCGAACACCGGGGAGCTGTTTTTT	CASGLRSNTGELFF
TRBV6-5	12	NA	TRBD1	TRBJ1-2	TGTGCCAGCAGTTACCGAGGGGGCGGCTACACCTTC	CASSYRGGGYTF
TRBV4-2	16	once	TRBD1	TRBJ1-1	TGTGCCAGCAGCCAATGGGGGACAGGAGGGAACACTGAAGCTTTCTTT	CASSQWGTGGNTEAFF